This T cell receptor beta chain was sequenced during a study of T cells in Graves' hyperthyroidism and ophthalmopathy. This clonotype appeared many times. Amplification of TCR beta CDR3 regions was performed using RNA transcripts as template. Using the HTBI primer set, a first-round RT-PCR was run on the TCR CDR3. TCRdb called the multiplex PCR reads again in MiXCR, with one record for every CDR3 protein. Of roughly 98,000 distinct CDR3 sequences in the sample, 35% to 45% are singletons; the top ten hold around 9.6%. The receptor was derived from a woman in her thirties with Graves' hyperthyroidism. Sequencing was performed on peripheral blood or thyroid tissue (not recorded which).

CDR3 DNA: TGCAGTTCAAATAGCAGGAACATCTACGAGCAGTACTTC. Amino acid sequence: CSSNSRNIYEQYF. This rearrangement joins TRBV20-1 to TRBJ2-7; D is uncertain. Trimming left V 8 bases short and J 3 bases short, with 17 bases between. Germline CDR1 is DFQATT and CDR2 is SNEGSKA (reference sequence). The CDR3 runs 13 residues.